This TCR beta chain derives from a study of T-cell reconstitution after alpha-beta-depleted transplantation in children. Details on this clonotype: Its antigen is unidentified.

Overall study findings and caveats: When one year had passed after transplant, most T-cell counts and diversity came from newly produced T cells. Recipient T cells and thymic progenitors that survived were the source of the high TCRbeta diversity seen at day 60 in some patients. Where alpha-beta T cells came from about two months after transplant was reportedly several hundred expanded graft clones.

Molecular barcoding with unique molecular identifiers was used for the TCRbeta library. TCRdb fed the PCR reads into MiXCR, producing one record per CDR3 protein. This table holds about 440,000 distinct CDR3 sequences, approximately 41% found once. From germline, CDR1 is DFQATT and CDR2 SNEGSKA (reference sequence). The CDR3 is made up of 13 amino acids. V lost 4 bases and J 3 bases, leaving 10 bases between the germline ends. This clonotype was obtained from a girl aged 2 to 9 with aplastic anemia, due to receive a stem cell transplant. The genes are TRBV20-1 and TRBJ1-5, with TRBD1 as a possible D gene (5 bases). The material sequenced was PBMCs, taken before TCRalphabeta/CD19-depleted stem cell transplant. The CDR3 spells CSATLGVNQPQHF. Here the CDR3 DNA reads TGCAGTGCTACATTAGGGGTCAATCAGCCCCAGCATTTT.